This T cell receptor beta chain was documented in a study of cytomegalovirus exposure and HLA in healthy donors. Study findings and constraints: In an earlier analysis, productive rearrangement rates for most beta V segments clustered near 87% or 30%. The CMV antigen specificity of a few CMV-associated chains was confirmed through in vitro analysis. The analysis excluded some indistinguishable V segments, including TRBV6-2 and TRBV6-3. In a later analysis, common viral pathogens appeared linked to several of the most significant clusters.

The CDR3 is 13 residues long. Germline V CDR1 and CDR2: KGHSH, LQKENI. With 4 bases removed from V and 1 base from J, the gap between germline ends came to 7 bases. On this clone: Its antigen is as yet unknown.

Primers included in the PCR were 60 Vbeta and 13 Jbeta primers. Clones were read by immunoSEQ multiplex PCR, and TCRdb kept only the in-frame ones, dropping some. The sample has a few hundred thousand clones; approximately 82% are singletons. Input material: PBMCs. The chain couples TRBV18 to TRBJ1-1, with TRBD1 as a possible D gene (5 bases). This receptor was taken from a woman between 55 and 75 years old in good health and CMV-seropositive. The CDR3 DNA is TGTGCCAGCTCACTCGACAGGAACACTGAAGCTTTCTTT. This encodes CASSLDRNTEAFF.